Detailed here is one T cell receptor beta chain. What it binds is unknown. This CDR3 has 15 amino acids. Per the germline V gene, CDR1 is SEHNR and CDR2 is FQNEAQ (reference sequence). V lost 8 bases to trimming and J lost 9 bases; unmatched junction nucleotides: 11. Using immunoSEQ multiplex PCR, the repertoire was profiled, and TCRdb retains in-frame clones only, with some absent. This sample has 190,000 or so clones; 90% to 95% occur once, and the top ten carry around 0.067%. These data belong to a study of shared clonotypes between healthy human individuals. The study, taken as a whole, reports: What rarefaction showed was incomplete sorted-subset sequencing despite large depth. Naive subsets, compared against memory subsets, generally had larger estimated richness values.

Sequencing used naive CD4+ T cells sorted from blood. The subset denotes: CD45RA+ positively selected. The origin of this receptor is a woman in her 30s in good health. V gene TRBV7-9 combines with J gene TRBJ2-1, with 12 bases that match TRBD1. The CDR3 nucleotides are TGTGCCAGCGTCAAACCGGGACAGGGGGCAACTGAGCAGTTCTTC. As protein: CASVKPGQGATEQFF.